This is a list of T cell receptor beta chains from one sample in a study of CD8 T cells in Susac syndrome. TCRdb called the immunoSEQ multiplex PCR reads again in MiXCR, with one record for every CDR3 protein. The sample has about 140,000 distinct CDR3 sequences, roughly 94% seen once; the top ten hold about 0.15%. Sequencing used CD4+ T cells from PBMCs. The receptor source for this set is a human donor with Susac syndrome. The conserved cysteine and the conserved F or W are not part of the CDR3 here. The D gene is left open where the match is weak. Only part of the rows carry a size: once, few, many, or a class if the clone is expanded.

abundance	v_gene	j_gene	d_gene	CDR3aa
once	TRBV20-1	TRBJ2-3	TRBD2	SAEQRENTDTQY
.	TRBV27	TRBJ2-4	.	ASSLGFLAKNIQY
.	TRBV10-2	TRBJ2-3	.	ASSRGRSTDTQY
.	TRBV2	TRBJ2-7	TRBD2	ASRSLAGVFYEQY
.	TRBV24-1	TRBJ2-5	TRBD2	ATSDRQRGGEETQY
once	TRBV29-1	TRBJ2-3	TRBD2	SVRLAGASTDTQY
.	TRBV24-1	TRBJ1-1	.	ATSDLGGAF
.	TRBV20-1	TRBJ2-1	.	SGLSSYNEQF
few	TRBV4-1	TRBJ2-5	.	ASSQDWWSGTQY
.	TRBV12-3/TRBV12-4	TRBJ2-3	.	ASSRRGTDTQY